This is a list of T cell receptor beta chains from one sample in a study of OX40 agonist ivuxolimab in advanced cancers. Sequenced by immunoSEQ multiplex PCR; TCRdb stores in-frame clones only, minus some. The table lists about 55,000 clones, 75% to 90% of them singletons. Specimen: CD4+ or CD8+ T cells sorted from blood, collected in a trial of the OX40 agonist ivuxolimab. These receptors came from an adult with an advanced solid tumor such as melanoma, head and neck, liver or kidney cancer. Both conserved end residues are part of each CDR3. Fields, in order: J gene, V gene, D gene, clone size, CDR3 protein. The D gene is left open where the match is weak. A clone size is listed for some rows: how often the clone was seen (once, few, many), or a class if it is expanded.

J: TRBJ1-4
V: TRBV4-2
D: .
size: .
CDR3: CASRPGDSNEKLFF

J: TRBJ2-3
V: TRBV9
D: TRBD1
size: .
CDR3: CASSVGTGSSDTQYF

J: TRBJ1-5
V: TRBV19
D: .
size: .
CDR3: CASRPNRYPNQPQHF

J: TRBJ1-1
V: TRBV7-6
D: .
size: .
CDR3: CASSLRQDGEAFF

J: TRBJ1-4
V: TRBV6-6
D: .
size: .
CDR3: CASSFITGGEKLFF

J: TRBJ2-1
V: TRBV27
D: .
size: .
CDR3: CASRPIGSAGIGFF

J: TRBJ2-3
V: TRBV7-9
D: .
size: .
CDR3: CASSLDLDTQYF

J: TRBJ1-2
V: TRBV13
D: TRBD1
size: .
CDR3: CASSMGQLTNYGYTF

J: TRBJ2-7
V: TRBV15
D: TRBD2
size: .
CDR3: CATSPNPLAATYEQYF

J: TRBJ2-6
V: TRBV9
D: .
size: .
CDR3: CASSVPGAGGANVLTF

J: TRBJ1-5
V: TRBV27
D: TRBD1
size: .
CDR3: CASSFGTGGDNQPQHF

J: TRBJ1-1
V: TRBV4-3
D: .
size: .
CDR3: CASSQEGRGTEAFF

J: TRBJ2-3
V: TRBV7-9
D: TRBD2
size: .
CDR3: CASSMTSGGSTDTQYF

J: TRBJ1-1
V: TRBV28
D: .
size: .
CDR3: CASSLPMDSKNTEAFF

J: TRBJ2-7
V: TRBV5-4
D: .
size: .
CDR3: CASSLGRSYEQYF

J: TRBJ1-2
V: TRBV5-4
D: .
size: .
CDR3: CASSHLLSLGGYTF

J: TRBJ1-1
V: TRBV7-3
D: .
size: .
CDR3: CASSLGRWTRMNTEAFF

J: TRBJ2-7
V: TRBV14
D: .
size: .
CDR3: CASSQEAASYEQYF

J: TRBJ1-1
V: TRBV19
D: .
size: .
CDR3: CASRSPGAETEAFF

J: TRBJ1-4
V: TRBV29-1
D: .
size: .
CDR3: CSVDLGRGKLFF

J: TRBJ1-2
V: TRBV27
D: .
size: once
CDR3: CASSLTLGGIYGYTF

J: TRBJ1-1
V: TRBV10-3
D: TRBD1
size: .
CDR3: CAISESLDPGQGYRTEAFF

J: TRBJ1-5
V: TRBV5-6
D: .
size: .
CDR3: CASSLWVSNQPQHF

J: TRBJ1-1
V: TRBV5-1
D: TRBD1
size: .
CDR3: CASSLGTGGKTEAFF

J: TRBJ2-3
V: TRBV19
D: .
size: .
CDR3: CASSSGTLGSTDTQYF

J: TRBJ2-7
V: TRBV4-3
D: TRBD1
size: few
CDR3: CASSQGTTGNYEQYF

J: TRBJ2-5
V: TRBV19
D: .
size: .
CDR3: CASSTDGEETQYF

J: TRBJ1-2
V: TRBV29-1
D: .
size: .
CDR3: CSVEGPPGGYTF

J: TRBJ2-1
V: TRBV27
D: TRBD2
size: .
CDR3: CASSPWEGPYNEQFF

J: TRBJ2-5
V: TRBV9
D: TRBD2
size: .
CDR3: CASSLTSGGAAETQYF

J: TRBJ1-2
V: TRBV15
D: .
size: .
CDR3: CATSRGGEMMGYHGYTF

J: TRBJ1-2
V: TRBV9
D: .
size: .
CDR3: CASSYQVYGYTF

J: TRBJ2-7
V: TRBV11-2
D: .
size: .
CDR3: CASGTQAYEQYF

J: TRBJ2-2
V: TRBV20-1
D: .
size: .
CDR3: CSAVEDGELFF

J: TRBJ1-2
V: TRBV10-3
D: TRBD1
size: .
CDR3: CAISDSQGDIYGYTF

J: TRBJ2-7
V: TRBV10-2
D: .
size: .
CDR3: CASSDRVTLYEQYF

J: TRBJ1-1
V: TRBV29-1
D: .
size: .
CDR3: CSVWTGPLGTEAFF

J: TRBJ1-1
V: TRBV27
D: .
size: .
CDR3: CASSLGGPSTEAFF

J: TRBJ2-7
V: TRBV7-7
D: .
size: .
CDR3: CASSHDRMNLYEQYF

J: TRBJ2-7
V: TRBV6-6
D: TRBD1
size: .
CDR3: CASSRQGHYEQYF

J: TRBJ2-3
V: TRBV4-1
D: TRBD2
size: .
CDR3: CASSQDTSGTDTQYF

J: TRBJ1-1
V: TRBV4-1
D: .
size: .
CDR3: CASSQGLVANTEAFF

J: TRBJ1-2
V: TRBV19
D: .
size: .
CDR3: CASSLGEFYGYTF

J: TRBJ2-7
V: TRBV10-3
D: TRBD2
size: .
CDR3: CAISEWTSGGLSYEQYF

J: TRBJ1-1
V: TRBV27
D: TRBD1
size: .
CDR3: CASSPSRGRGTEAFF

J: TRBJ1-5
V: TRBV6-1
D: .
size: few
CDR3: CASNRNQPQHF

J: TRBJ2-5
V: TRBV5-6
D: .
size: .
CDR3: CASSLAEETQYF

J: TRBJ1-5
V: TRBV19
D: .
size: .
CDR3: CASIIHLGPQHF

J: TRBJ2-7
V: TRBV5-6
D: TRBD1
size: .
CDR3: CASTYGTGGYEQYF

J: TRBJ2-7
V: TRBV7-2
D: .
size: .
CDR3: CASSLLGAPSYEQYF

J: TRBJ1-6
V: TRBV5-1
D: .
size: .
CDR3: CASRPKATYNSPLHF

J: TRBJ1-1
V: TRBV7-3
D: .
size: .
CDR3: CASSLFVSIGSWGAFF

J: TRBJ2-3
V: TRBV5-6
D: .
size: once
CDR3: CASSLGQGLPLSTDTQYF